This is a list of T cell receptor beta chains from one sample in a study of T cells after yellow fever vaccination. TCRdb analysed the 5' RACE reads with MiXCR anew, one entry per CDR3 protein. The sample consists of roughly 330,000 distinct CDR3 sequences, about 4% of them appearing once. The sequencing used PBMCs, collected 5 days after the yellow fever booster vaccination. These receptors originate from a man between 18 and 29 years old who received the YFV17D yellow fever vaccine. The CDR3 runs from the conserved cysteine through the conserved F or W. Each record gives: CDR3 length, J gene, clone size, V gene, D gene, CDR3 DNA, CDR3 protein. A D gene is named only where the DNA matches it firmly. Clone sizes are given selectively: once, few, many, or a class where the clone is expanded.

15 | TRBJ2-1 | - | TRBV20-1 | TRBD2 | TGCAGTGCTAGAGAACGGGGGGGCCCTGACAATGAGCAGTTCTTC | CSARERGGPDNEQFF
17 | TRBJ2-5 | - | TRBV11-2 | TRBD2 | TGTGCCAGCAGCGAGTTAAGGAGCGGGGGGTACCAAGAGACCCAGTACTTC | CASSELRSGGYQETQYF
17 | TRBJ2-6 | - | TRBV30 | TRBD1 | TGTGCCTGGGAGAGGACAGGGAAATCATGGGGGGCCAACGTCCTGACTTTC | CAWERTGKSWGANVLTF
15 | TRBJ2-3 | many | TRBV4-1 | - | TGCGCCAGCAGCCCAAGATACGTAAGCACAGATACGCAGTATTTT | CASSPRYVSTDTQYF
15 | TRBJ1-5 | - | TRBV18 | - | TGTGCCAGCTCACCGGCAGCCTTTAGCAATCAGCCCCAGCATTTT | CASSPAAFSNQPQHF
13 | TRBJ1-1 | few | TRBV9 | - | TGTGCCAGCAGCGTAGCGAAGAACACTGAAGCTTTCTTT | CASSVAKNTEAFF
16 | TRBJ2-1 | many | TRBV20-1 | TRBD2 | TGCAGTGCTAACCCTCGGGAGCGGGGGGGCAGGGATGAGCAGTTCTTC | CSANPRERGGRDEQFF
15 | TRBJ1-5 | few | TRBV6-5 | - | TGTGCCAGCAGTAAGACCCGCTGGGGCAATCAGCCCCAGCATTTT | CASSKTRWGNQPQHF
13 | TRBJ1-1 | - | TRBV6-1 | - | TGTGCCAGCAGCGTACACCAGAACACTGAAGCTTTCTTT | CASSVHQNTEAFF
12 | TRBJ1-5 | - | TRBV7-6 | - | TGTGCCAGCGGTCTCCAGGATCAGCCCCAGCATTTT | CASGLQDQPQHF
16 | TRBJ1-2 | - | TRBV4-1 | - | TGCGCCAGCAATCCTAGGGGGACCCTCCCGAGTGTGGGCTACACCTTC | CASNPRGTLPSVGYTF
15 | TRBJ2-2 | - | TRBV7-3 | - | TGTGCCAGCAGCTCCAACCCAGGGAGGACCGGGGAGCTGTTTTTT | CASSSNPGRTGELFF
18 | TRBJ2-3 | - | TRBV5-1 | - | TGCGCCAGCAGGATCGGATGGCTCAGCCTAGGATCCACAGATACGCAGTATTTT | CASRIGWLSLGSTDTQYF
15 | TRBJ2-1 | few | TRBV12-3/TRBV12-4 | - | TGTGCCAGCACCCTAGGCGGCCCCTCCTACAATGAGCAGTTCTTC | CASTLGGPSYNEQFF
14 | TRBJ2-2 | - | TRBV7-2 | - | TGTGCCAGCAGCTTAGTTCTGGGCACCGGGGAGCTGTTTTTT | CASSLVLGTGELFF
13 | TRBJ2-1 | few | TRBV7-9 | TRBD1 | TGTGCCAGCAGCTTAGAAGCTCGGGACAGGGCCCTCTTC | CASSLEARDRALF
16 | TRBJ1-1 | - | TRBV5-1 | TRBD1 | TGCGCCAGCAGCGGAACCGGGACAGGGCAAGAACCTGAAGCTTTCTTT | CASSGTGTGQEPEAFF
14 | TRBJ1-6 | - | TRBV15 | - | TGTGCCACCAGCCTACAGGGTAATGGTTCACCCCTCCACTTT | CATSLQGNGSPLHF
12 | TRBJ1-6 | few | TRBV5-1 | - | TGCGCCAGCAGCTTGGGGGGGCCAGTCTTCCACTTT | CASSLGGPVFHF
13 | TRBJ1-5 | - | TRBV5-1 | - | TGCGCCAGCAGTTCGGGCTTCAATCAGCCCCAGCATTTT | CASSSGFNQPQHF
14 | TRBJ2-1 | - | TRBV20-1 | - | TGCAGTGCTATCCCTGGCGGGAACCACAATGAGCAGTTCTTC | CSAIPGGNHNEQFF
16 | TRBJ2-1 | many | TRBV10-1 | - | TGCGCCAGCAGTGAAGGGGGCAGCCGACTAGACAATGAGCAGTTCTTC | CASSEGGSRLDNEQFF
12 | TRBJ1-1 | - | TRBV20-1 | - | TGCAGTGCTGTTACAGGGCGCTCTGAAGCTTTCTTT | CSAVTGRSEAFF
13 | TRBJ1-2 | few | TRBV20-1 | TRBD1 | TGCAGTGCCTTCACCCAGACAGGGTTTGGCTACACCTTC | CSAFTQTGFGYTF
14 | TRBJ2-3 | - | TRBV19 | - | TGTGCCACCTCATTCGGGCCGTTCACAGATACGCAGTATTTT | CATSFGPFTDTQYF
18 | TRBJ1-6 | few | TRBV7-2 | - | TGTGCCAGCAGCTTAAGTGCAGCTCTTCAGCCAAGGGATTCACCCCTCCACTTT | CASSLSAALQPRDSPLHF
16 | TRBJ2-1 | - | TRBV5-1 | - | TGCGCCAGCAGCTTGGGTCGGATTAATCCCTACAATGAGCAGTTCTTC | CASSLGRINPYNEQFF
15 | TRBJ1-1 | many | TRBV12-3/TRBV12-4 | - | TGTGCCAGCAGTTTAGGGGGTCGGGGGAACACTGAAGCTTTCTTT | CASSLGGRGNTEAFF
15 | TRBJ2-3 | - | TRBV20-1 | - | TGCAGTGCCCCCGCGAAGCGGGCTAGCACAGATACGCAGTATTTT | CSAPAKRASTDTQYF
16 | TRBJ1-1 | few | TRBV21-1 | - | TGTGCCAGCAGCAATGTCGAAGAAGACAGCCACCCTGAAGCTTTCTTT | CASSNVEEDSHPEAFF
14 | TRBJ1-1 | - | TRBV11-2 | - | TGTGCCAGCAGCACGGGTGGGAGTAACACTGAAGCTTTCTTT | CASSTGGSNTEAFF
13 | TRBJ1-2 | many | TRBV20-1 | - | TGCAGTGCTAGGACACGGGACAACTATGGCTACACCTTC | CSARTRDNYGYTF
16 | TRBJ2-3 | few | TRBV6-5 | - | TGTGCCAGCAGTAGAGGCCCCGGAGGGGTGGGAGATACGCAGTATTTT | CASSRGPGGVGDTQYF
15 | TRBJ2-7 | few | TRBV27 | TRBD1 | TGTGCCAGCAGTTCCAACCCGGGACAGGGCTACGAGCAGTACTTC | CASSSNPGQGYEQYF
14 | TRBJ2-6 | once | TRBV5-4 | - | TGTGCCAGCTGGCGGCCCTCTGGGGCCAACGTCCTGACTTTC | CASWRPSGANVLTF
12 | TRBJ2-7 | many | TRBV6-5 | - | TGTGCCAGCAGGGGCGGCTCCTACGAGCAGTACTTC | CASRGGSYEQYF
13 | TRBJ2-7 | - | TRBV18 | - | TGTGCCAGCTCACCGAGGGAATCCTACGAGCAGTACTTC | CASSPRESYEQYF
14 | TRBJ1-2 | many | TRBV20-1 | TRBD1 | TGCAGTGCTAGAGGCGCAGGGGGTAACTATGGCTACACCTTC | CSARGAGGNYGYTF
17 | TRBJ2-3 | few | TRBV7-3 | TRBD2 | TGTGCCAGCAGCTTACCCCGGGGCGGGGGTGGCACAGATACGCAGTATTTT | CASSLPRGGGGTDTQYF
13 | TRBJ1-2 | - | TRBV12-3/TRBV12-4 | - | TGTGCCAGCACCCGAGATGCTAACTATGGCTACACCTTC | CASTRDANYGYTF
13 | TRBJ2-1 | few | TRBV7-9 | - | TGTGCCGGCATCAACACTGTGGTGAATGAGCAGTTCTTC | CAGINTVVNEQFF
15 | TRBJ2-1 | few | TRBV9 | - | TGTGCCAGCAGCGCTGACTTGGGGGCCTACAATGAGCAGTTCTTC | CASSADLGAYNEQFF
14 | TRBJ2-7 | few | TRBV7-2 | - | TGTGCCAGCAGCTTAGGGGCAAATCCCTACGAGCAGTACTTC | CASSLGANPYEQYF
14 | TRBJ2-3 | - | TRBV5-4 | - | TGTGCCAGCAGCTTGCCTCAGAACCCAGATACGCAGTATTTT | CASSLPQNPDTQYF
12 | TRBJ2-1 | - | TRBV24-1 | - | TGTGCCACCAGTGATTTGGCCACCCGCTTGTGGTTC | CATSDLATRLWF
14 | TRBJ2-5 | - | TRBV6-6 | - | TGTGCCAGCACCCAGGACAGCCAGTTCGAGACCCAGTACTTC | CASTQDSQFETQYF
19 | TRBJ2-1 | many | TRBV5-1 | TRBD2 | TGCGCCAGCAGCTTGGGATTTACTAGCGGGGGGGGCTCCTACAATGAGCAGTTCTTC | CASSLGFTSGGGSYNEQFF
13 | TRBJ2-3 | many | TRBV15 | - | TGTGCCACCAGCAGAGGACGGCCAGATACGCAGTATTTT | CATSRGRPDTQYF